The next 23 T cell receptor beta chains were all read from a single sample in a study of blood T cell repertoires in COVID-19. This table comes from immunoSEQ multiplex PCR, and its TCRdb copy is limited to in-frame clones, with some not included. Among 250,000 to 300,000 clones listed, about nine tenths were seen once. Sequenced input: peripheral blood. The receptors come from a woman in her 30s with COVID-19, enrolled during active disease.

In this sample, this clone turned up a few times. The chain combines TRBV24-1 with TRBJ2-2; TRBD1 aligns across 8 bases. Germline values: CDR1 KGHDR, CDR2 SFDVKD. This CDR3 region has 18 residues. With 3 bases clipped from V and 2 bases from J, the junction kept 10 bases outside the gene matches. The CDR3 DNA is TGTGCCACCAGTGATCAGCAGGGGGCGCGGATTAACACCGGGGAGCTGTTTTTT. It is translated as CATSDQQGARINTGELFF.

The gene calls are TRBV27 and TRBJ1-1; 7 nucleotides line up with TRBD1. The germline CDR1 and CDR2 sequences are MNHEY and SMNVEV (reference sequence). V gave up 6 bases and J gave up 4 bases; unmatched junction bases: 8. The length of the CDR3 is 14 residues. CDR3 DNA: TGTGCCAGCAGCCCCTTGACAGGGCCCACTGAAGCTTTCTTT. Translation: CASSPLTGPTEAFF.

This rearrangement joins TRBV9 to TRBJ1-5, with D unresolved. V was cut by 0 bases and J by 6 bases, with 7 bases left in between. The CDR3 loop spans 13 amino acids. Germline V gene lookup returns CDR1 SGDLS and CDR2 YYNGEE. The CDR3 DNA is TGTGCCAGCAGCGTAGGGAACAGTCAGCCCCAGCATTTT. This codes for CASSVGNSQPQHF.

The chain employs TRBV24-1 and TRBJ1-1; D call uncertain. Germline lookup yields CDR1 KGHDR and CDR2 SFDVKD. The CDR3 spans 14 residues. Trimming shortened V by 7 bases and J by 6 bases, and 17 bases separated the two germline ends. Here the CDR3 reads CATSGSGESAEAFF. The CDR3 DNA is TGTGCCACCAGCGGGTCCGGGGAGAGCGCTGAAGCTTTCTTT.

The rearrangement uses TRBV11-2 and TRBJ1-2; D remains unclear. V lost 5 bases and J lost 5, with 9 bases in between. CDR1 and CDR2 (germline): SGHAT, FQNNGV. The CDR3 consists of 12 residues. The CDR3 reads CASSPVQYGYTF. The CDR3 coding sequence is TGTGCCAGCAGCCCTGTACAGTATGGCTACACCTTC.

The chain employs TRBV25-1 and TRBJ1-5; the D is unclear. V lost 5 bases and J lost 4, with 6 bases in between. Germline V gene data show CDR1 as MGHDK and CDR2 as SYGVNS. CDR3 size: 12 residues. As DNA, the CDR3 is TGTGCCAGCAGTCACAATAATCAGCCCCAGCATTTT. Translated: CASSHNNQPQHF.

V is TRBV12-5 and J is TRBJ1-4; no clear D. From germline, CDR1 is LGHNT and CDR2 FRNRAP. The ends were cut back, 6 bases at V and 7 bases at J, with 15 bases in the middle. The CDR3 covers 14 residues. The DNA for the CDR3 is TGTGCTAGTGGCCCGACACTTCGGGGTGAAAAACTGTTTTTT. Residues: CASGPTLRGEKLFF.

J is TRBJ1-5 and V is TRBV27, with unresolved D. The CDR3 is 13 amino acids. Germline values: CDR1 MNHEY, CDR2 SMNVEV (reference sequence). V dropped 3 bases and J dropped 1 base, with 4 bases sitting between them. CDR3 bases: TGTGCCAGCAGTTTCTCCAGCAATCAGCCCCAGCATTTT. It encodes CASSFSSNQPQHF.

V gene TRBV7-8 combines with J gene TRBJ2-1, with 7 positions matching TRBD1. V trimming: 0 bases; J trimming: 5 bases; junction bases outside the gene matches: 1. The CDR3 consists of 14 residues. CDR1 SGHVS and CDR2 FQNEAQ come from the germline V gene. The CDR3 region is CASSLAGTDNEQFF. The CDR3 DNA is TGTGCCAGCAGCTTAGCGGGGACAGACAATGAGCAGTTCTTC.

V usage is TRBV9 and J usage is TRBJ1-1; D may be TRBD1 (5 bases). Germline V gene data show CDR1 as SGDLS and CDR2 as YYNGEE. The germline V and J ends were trimmed by 3 bases and 0 bases, with 12 bases remaining between them. This CDR3 spans 15 amino acids. CDR3 nucleotides: TGTGCCAGCAGCGCAAACAGACAGATGAACACTGAAGCTTTCTTT. Translated: CASSANRQMNTEAFF.

The rearrangement links TRBV27 to TRBJ2-2; D possibly corresponds to TRBD1 (6 bases). Trimming removed 5 bases at V and 5 bases at J, with 18 bases between. The CDR3 is 16 residues long. From germline, CDR1 is MNHEY and CDR2 SMNVEV (reference sequence). In DNA, the CDR3 is TGTGCCAGCAGTCCGTGGGACATGGGACGAACCGGGGAGCTGTTTTTT. This translates into CASSPWDMGRTGELFF.

This chain uses TRBV10-1 with TRBJ2-1; perhaps TRBD1 as D (6 bases). The CDR3 length is 14 residues. Germline CDR1 reads WNHNN; CDR2 reads SYGVQD (reference sequence). V lost 6 bases to trimming and J lost 3 bases, with 12 bases between them. As DNA, the CDR3 is TGCGCCAGCAGCCCGGGACACCTCTACAATGAGCAGTTCTTC. Its protein is CASSPGHLYNEQFF.

This clone appeared once. The chain joins TRBV6-5 to TRBJ2-2, with no clear D. V lost 0 bases and J 0 bases, leaving 5 bases between the germline ends. The CDR3 runs 15 residues. Per germline, CDR1 MNHEY and CDR2 SVGAGI. CDR3 nucleotides: TGTGCCAGCAGTTACTCACAAGCGAACACCGGGGAGCTGTTTTTT. It is translated as CASSYSQANTGELFF.

This rearrangement joins TRBV5-4 to TRBJ2-1, with 10 bases lining up with TRBD2. V shed 3 bases and J 2 bases; nucleotides not matched to a gene: 8. The CDR3 runs to 17 residues. Germline lookup yields CDR1 SGHNT and CDR2 YYREEE (reference sequence). This chain's CDR3 is CASSSSLAGATYNEQFF. CDR3 coding DNA: TGTGCCAGCAGCTCCAGCCTAGCGGGAGCTACCTACAATGAGCAGTTCTTC.

The genes are TRBV28 and TRBJ1-6, with D perhaps matching TRBD1 (5 bases). This CDR3 contains 14 residues. The V and J ends lost 6 bases and 7 bases respectively, with 13 bases between them. CDR1 and CDR2 (germline): MDHEN, SYDVKM. The CDR3 region is CASSSGDWNSPLHF. CDR3 sequence (DNA): TGTGCCAGCAGCTCGGGGGATTGGAATTCACCCCTCCACTTT.

The chain carries TRBV29-1 and TRBJ1-2; no reliable D call. Trimming removed 7 bases from V and 7 bases from J, with 10 bases in between. This CDR3 contains 10 residues. Germline V CDR1 and CDR2: SQVTM, ANQGSEA. The CDR3 is CSAGEFGYTF. DNA of the CDR3: TGCAGCGCGGGAGAGTTTGGCTACACCTTC.

This clone was seen only a few times. Other DNA sequences in this sample translate to the same CDR3. CDR3 amino acids: CAWSVQGNQPQHF. The CDR3 region has the DNA TGTGCCTGGAGTGTACAGGGGAATCAGCCCCAGCATTTT. The rearrangement joins TRBV30 to TRBJ1-5, with TRBD1 matching over 7 bases. V was pared by 0 bases and J by 4 bases, with 0 bases of the junction left unmatched. CDR3 size: 13 residues. Germline V gene sequence: CDR1 GTSNPN, CDR2 SVGIG (reference sequence).

V gene TRBV27 combines with J gene TRBJ2-6, with 8 positions matching TRBD1. Trimming took 7 bases from V and 8 from J; bases not matched to a gene: 10. The germline gives CDR1 MNHEY, CDR2 SMNVEV (reference sequence). The CDR3 runs 15 residues. In DNA, the CDR3 is TGTGCCAGCAATACTCGGACAGGGCCTCCCAACGTCCTGACTTTC. Its translation is CASNTRTGPPNVLTF.

The sample holds a few counts of this clone. This rearrangement joins TRBV5-1 to TRBJ2-7; 13 bases agree with TRBD2. Germline V gene lookup returns CDR1 SGHRS and CDR2 YFSETQ. The CDR3 covers 15 residues. Trimming took 3 bases from V and 0 from J; bases not matched to a gene: 0. This CDR3 reads CASSWTSGSSYEQYF. As DNA, the CDR3 is TGCGCCAGCAGCTGGACTAGCGGGAGCTCCTACGAGCAGTACTTC.

Turning to this clone: Within the sample, other DNA sequences also encode this same CDR3. The chain recombines TRBV29-1 with TRBJ1-1; no clear D. V gave up 0 bases and J gave up 1 base, with 6 bases separating them. The CDR3 has 13 amino acids. Germline-derived CDR1 and CDR2 are SQVTM and ANQGSEA. The CDR3 here is CSVEDSGNTEAFF. CDR3 in DNA: TGCAGCGTTGAAGACTCGGGGAACACTGAAGCTTTCTTT.

As concerns this clone: At one of its ends the junction is not consistent with the germline gene, which may arise from a read error. The chain uses TRBV9 and TRBJ2-5; D might be TRBD2 (6 bases). CDR1 is SGDLS and CDR2 is YYNGEE in the germline V gene. This CDR3 spans 13 amino acids. CDR3 in DNA: TGTGCCAGCAGCTCCGGGGGTCAAGGGACCCAGTACTTC. Its translation is CASSSGGQGTQYF. The full variable domain, its missing parts supplied by reference TRBV9 and TRBJ2-5, is DSGVTQTPKHLITATGQRVTLRCSPRSGDLSVYWYQQSLDQGLQFLIQYYNGEERAKGNILERFSAQQFPDLHSELNLSSLELGDSALYFCASSSGGQGTQYFGPGTRLLVL.

This chain connects TRBV11-2 to TRBJ1-1, with a possible D match to TRBD1 (5 bases). This CDR3 spans 13 amino acids. In germline, CDR1 is SGHAT, CDR2 FQNNGV. Trimming took 0 bases from V and 10 from J, leaving 12 bases between them. CDR3 DNA: TGTGCCAGCAGCTTAGATCGGGACTCCGGAGCTTTCTTT. It translates to CASSLDRDSGAFF.

The genes are TRBV5-4 and TRBJ2-2, with 8 bases identical to TRBD1. The trim removed 3 bases at V and 6 bases at J, leaving 10 bases unmatched. The germline CDR1 and CDR2 sequences are SGHNT and YYREEE (reference sequence). The CDR3 is 16 amino acids. DNA of the CDR3: TGTGCCAGCAGCTCGGGACAGGCCAGAAACTCCGGGGAGCTGTTTTTT. Amino acids: CASSSGQARNSGELFF.